The sequence of this T cell receptor beta chain was determined in a study of shared clonotypes between healthy human individuals. With 1 base removed from V and 1 base from J, the gap between germline ends came to 7 bases. In germline, CDR1 is SGHTA, CDR2 FQGNSA. This CDR3 has 14 amino acids. Sequencing was at deep level. Sequenced by immunoSEQ multiplex PCR; TCRdb stores in-frame clones only, minus some. Among around 530,000 clones, roughly four fifths were seen once, and the ten largest hold approximately 12%. Adults of Caucasian background living in Nashville, Tennessee made up all donors. This clone was counted between two and nine times.

The rearrangement uses TRBV7-2 and TRBJ1-1; D is uncertain. The receptor was isolated from a woman aged 40 to 55 in good health. Some clones in this sample may be carry-over from other donors' samples. Sequencing input: PBMCs. The CDR3 region has the DNA TGTGCCAGCAGCTTAGGCCCGACGAACACTGAAGCTTTCTTT. Translated: CASSLGPTNTEAFF.